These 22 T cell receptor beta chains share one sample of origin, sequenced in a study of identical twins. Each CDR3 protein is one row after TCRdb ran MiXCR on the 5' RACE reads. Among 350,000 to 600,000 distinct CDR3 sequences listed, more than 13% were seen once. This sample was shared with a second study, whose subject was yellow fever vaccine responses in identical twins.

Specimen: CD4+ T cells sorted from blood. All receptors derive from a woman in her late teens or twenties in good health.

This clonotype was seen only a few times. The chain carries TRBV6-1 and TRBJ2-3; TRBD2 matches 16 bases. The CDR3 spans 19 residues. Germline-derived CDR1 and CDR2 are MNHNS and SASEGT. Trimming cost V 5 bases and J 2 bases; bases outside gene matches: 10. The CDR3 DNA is TGTGCCAGCAGTAGAGGGACTAGCGGGGGGGGCCCCTTCACAGATACGCAGTATTTT. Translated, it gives CASSRGTSGGGPFTDTQYF.

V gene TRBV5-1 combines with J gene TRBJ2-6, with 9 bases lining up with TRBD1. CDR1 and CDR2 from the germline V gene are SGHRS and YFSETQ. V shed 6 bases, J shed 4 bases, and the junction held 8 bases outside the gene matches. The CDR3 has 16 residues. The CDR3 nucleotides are TGCGCCAGCAAAACAGGGGGCGCGTTGGGGGCCAACGTCCTGACTTTC. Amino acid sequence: CASKTGGALGANVLTF. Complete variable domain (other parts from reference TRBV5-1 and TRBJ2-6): KAGVTQTPRYLIKTRGQQVTLSCSPISGHRSVSWYQQTPGQGLQFLFEYFSETQRNKGNFPGRFSGRQFSNSRSEMNVSTLELGDSALYLCASKTGGALGANVLTFGAGSRLTVL.

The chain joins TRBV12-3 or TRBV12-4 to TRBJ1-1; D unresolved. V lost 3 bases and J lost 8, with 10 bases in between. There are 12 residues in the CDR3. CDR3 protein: CASSFRVAEAFF. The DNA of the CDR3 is TGTGCCAGCAGTTTTAGGGTTGCCGAAGCTTTCTTT.

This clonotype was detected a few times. The CDR3, as DNA: TGCGCCGGGCCCTACGAGCAGTACTTC. Protein sequence: CAGPYEQYF. The V gene is TRBV5-1, the J gene TRBJ2-7; D gene ambiguous. In germline, CDR1 is SGHRS, CDR2 YFSETQ. V shed 10 bases and J shed 2 bases, with 4 bases lying between them. This CDR3 contains 9 residues.

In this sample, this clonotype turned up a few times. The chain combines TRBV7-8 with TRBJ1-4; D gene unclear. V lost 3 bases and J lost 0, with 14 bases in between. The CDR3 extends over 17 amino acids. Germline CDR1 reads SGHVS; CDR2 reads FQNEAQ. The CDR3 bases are TGTGCCAGCAGCTTGGCTCCGGGGTACTCAACTAATGAAAAACTGTTTTTT. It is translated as CASSLAPGYSTNEKLFF.

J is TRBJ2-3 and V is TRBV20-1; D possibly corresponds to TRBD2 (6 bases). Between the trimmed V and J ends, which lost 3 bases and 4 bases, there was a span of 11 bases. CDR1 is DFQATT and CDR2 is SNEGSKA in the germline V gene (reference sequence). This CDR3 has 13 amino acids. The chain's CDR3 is CSASGGGADTQYF. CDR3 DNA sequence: TGCAGTGCTAGCGGGGGTGGGGCAGATACGCAGTATTTT.

This chain's CDR3 is CASKSRGGGSADTQYF. The CDR3 DNA is TGCGCCAGCAAATCCCGCGGGGGGGGTTCAGCAGATACGCAGTATTTT. This chain joins TRBV5-1 and TRBJ2-3; TRBD2 aligns across 9 bases. CDR1 and CDR2 from the germline V gene are SGHRS and YFSETQ. This CDR3 is 16 amino acids long. The junction had 12 bases not matched to a gene; V was cut back by 6 bases and J by 4 bases.

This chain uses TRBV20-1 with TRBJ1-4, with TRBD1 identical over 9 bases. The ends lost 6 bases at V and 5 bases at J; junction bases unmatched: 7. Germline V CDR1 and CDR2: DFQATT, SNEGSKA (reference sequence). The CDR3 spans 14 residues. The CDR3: CSAKTGTGNEKLFF. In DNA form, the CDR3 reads TGCAGTGCCAAAACCGGGACAGGGAATGAAAAACTGTTTTTT.

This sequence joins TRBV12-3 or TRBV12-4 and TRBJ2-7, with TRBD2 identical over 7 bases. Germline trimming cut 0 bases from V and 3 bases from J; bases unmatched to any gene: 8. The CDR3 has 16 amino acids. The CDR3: CASSLAHDGGIYEQYF. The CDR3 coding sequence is TGTGCCAGCAGTTTAGCGCACGACGGGGGGATCTACGAGCAGTACTTC.

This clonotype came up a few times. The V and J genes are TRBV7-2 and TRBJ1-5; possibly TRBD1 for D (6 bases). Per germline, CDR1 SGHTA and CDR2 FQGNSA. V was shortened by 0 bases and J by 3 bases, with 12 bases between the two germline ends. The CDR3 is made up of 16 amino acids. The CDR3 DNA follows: TGTGCCAGCAGCTTAGCGACGGACAGAGTCAATCAGCCCCAGCATTTT. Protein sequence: CASSLATDRVNQPQHF.

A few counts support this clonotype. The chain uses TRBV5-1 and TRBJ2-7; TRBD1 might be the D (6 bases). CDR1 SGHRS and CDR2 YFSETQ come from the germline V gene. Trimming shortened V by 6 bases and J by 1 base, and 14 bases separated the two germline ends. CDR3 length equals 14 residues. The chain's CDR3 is CASTLGASSYEQYF. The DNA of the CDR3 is TGCGCCAGCACCCTGGGGGCGTCATCCTACGAGCAGTACTTC.

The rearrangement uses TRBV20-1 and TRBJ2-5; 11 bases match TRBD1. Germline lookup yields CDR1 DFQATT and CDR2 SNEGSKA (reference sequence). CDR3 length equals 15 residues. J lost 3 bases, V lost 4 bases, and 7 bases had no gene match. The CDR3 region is CSAKPGTGGEETQYF. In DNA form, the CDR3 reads TGCAGTGCTAAACCCGGGACAGGGGGGGAAGAGACCCAGTACTTC.

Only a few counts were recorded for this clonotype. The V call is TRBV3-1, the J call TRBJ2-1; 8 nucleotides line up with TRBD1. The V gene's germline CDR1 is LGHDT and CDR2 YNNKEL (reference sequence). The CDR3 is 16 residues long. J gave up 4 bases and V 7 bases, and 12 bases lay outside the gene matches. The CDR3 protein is CASTQGAWRPYNEQFF. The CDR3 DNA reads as TGTGCCAGCACCCAGGGGGCCTGGCGGCCGTACAATGAGCAGTTCTTC.

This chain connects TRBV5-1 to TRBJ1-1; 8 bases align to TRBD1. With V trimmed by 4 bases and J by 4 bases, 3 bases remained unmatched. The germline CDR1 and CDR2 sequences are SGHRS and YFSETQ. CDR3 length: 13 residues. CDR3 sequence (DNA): TGCGCCAGCAGCCCGACAGGGGCCACTGAAGCTTTCTTT. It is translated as CASSPTGATEAFF.

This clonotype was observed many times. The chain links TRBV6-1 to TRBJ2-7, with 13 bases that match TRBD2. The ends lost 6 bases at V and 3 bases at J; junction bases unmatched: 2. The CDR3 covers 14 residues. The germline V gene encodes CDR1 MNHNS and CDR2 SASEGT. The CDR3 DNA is TGTGCCAGCAGCCGGACTAGCGGGGGCTACGAGCAGTACTTC. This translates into CASSRTSGGYEQYF.

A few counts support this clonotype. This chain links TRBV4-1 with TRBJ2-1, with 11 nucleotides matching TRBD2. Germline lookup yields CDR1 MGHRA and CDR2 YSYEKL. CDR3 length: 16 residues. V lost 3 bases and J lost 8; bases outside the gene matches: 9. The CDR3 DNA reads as TGCGCCAGCAGCCACTCACTAGCGGGAGAGGGTCATGAGCAGTTCTTC. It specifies CASSHSLAGEGHEQFF.

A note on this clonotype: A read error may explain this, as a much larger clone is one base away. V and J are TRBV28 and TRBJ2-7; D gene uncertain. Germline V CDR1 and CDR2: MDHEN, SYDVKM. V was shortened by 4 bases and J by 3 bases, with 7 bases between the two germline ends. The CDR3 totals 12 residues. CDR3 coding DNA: TGTGCCAGCAGTTCCCCTAACTACGAGCAGTACTTC. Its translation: CASSSPNYEQYF. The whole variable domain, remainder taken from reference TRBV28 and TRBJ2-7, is DVKVTQSSRYLVKRTGEKVFLECVQDMDHENMFWYRQDPGLGLRLIYFSYDVKMKEKGDIPEGYSVSREKKERFSLILESASTNQTSMYLCASSSPNYEQYFGPGTRLTVT.

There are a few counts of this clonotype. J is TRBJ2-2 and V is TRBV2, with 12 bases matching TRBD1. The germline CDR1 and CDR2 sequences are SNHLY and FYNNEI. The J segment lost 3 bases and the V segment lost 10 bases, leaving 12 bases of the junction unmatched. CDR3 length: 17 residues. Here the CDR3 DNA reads TGTGCCACCACGCTGGGACAGGGGGCGATAGACACCGGGGAGCTGTTTTTT. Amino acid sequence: CATTLGQGAIDTGELFF.

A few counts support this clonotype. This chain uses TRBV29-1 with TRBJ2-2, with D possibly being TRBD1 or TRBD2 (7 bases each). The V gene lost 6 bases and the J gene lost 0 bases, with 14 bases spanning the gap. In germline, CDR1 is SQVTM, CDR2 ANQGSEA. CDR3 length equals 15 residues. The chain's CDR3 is CSVNRGGTNTGELFF. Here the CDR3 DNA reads TGCAGCGTAAACAGGGGAGGGACGAACACCGGGGAGCTGTTTTTT.

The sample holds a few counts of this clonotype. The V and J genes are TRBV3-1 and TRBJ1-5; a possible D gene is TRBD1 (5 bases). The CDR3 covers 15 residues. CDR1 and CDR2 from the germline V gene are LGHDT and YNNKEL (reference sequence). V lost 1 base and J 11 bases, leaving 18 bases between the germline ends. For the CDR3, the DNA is TGTGCCAGCAGCCAAGGTCGGGGCCATCCGGAGTCCCAGCATTTT. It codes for CASSQGRGHPESQHF.

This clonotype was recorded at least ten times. CDR3 amino acids: CASSQRASGGSYEQYF. DNA of the CDR3: TGTGCCAGCAGCCAGAGAGCTAGCGGGGGGTCCTACGAGCAGTACTTC. The V gene is TRBV4-2, the J gene TRBJ2-7; 11 nucleotides align to TRBD2. Germline CDR1 reads LGHNA; CDR2 reads YNFKEQ. V was pared by 3 bases and J by 1 base, with 5 bases of the junction left unmatched. The CDR3 totals 16 residues.

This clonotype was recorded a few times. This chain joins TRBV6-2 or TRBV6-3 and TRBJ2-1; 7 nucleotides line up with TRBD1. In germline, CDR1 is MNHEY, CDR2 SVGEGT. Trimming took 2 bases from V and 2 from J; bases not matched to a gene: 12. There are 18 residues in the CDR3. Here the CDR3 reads CASSYGTSPGQTYNEQFF. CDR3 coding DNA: TGTGCCAGCAGTTACGGAACCTCACCGGGACAGACCTACAATGAGCAGTTCTTC.